This is a list of T cell receptor beta chains from one sample in a study of OX40 agonist ivuxolimab in advanced cancers. Only in-frame clones appear in the TCRdb table, and some are missing; sequencing was by immunoSEQ multiplex PCR. The repertoire holds roughly 33,000 clones, with nearly 75% as singletons. The sequencing here drew on CD4+ or CD8+ T cells sorted from blood, taken in a trial of the OX40 agonist ivuxolimab. The receptors here all came from an adult with an advanced solid tumor such as melanoma, head and neck, liver or kidney cancer. Both conserved end residues are part of each CDR3. The D gene is left open where the match is weak. Expanded clones are given a class, and other clones once, few, many or no size at all.

j_call v_call clone_size d_call cdr3_nt cdr3_aa
TRBJ1-5 TRBV27 large . TGTGCCAGCAGTTTTTTGGGTAGCAATCAGCCCCAGCATTTT CASSFLGSNQPQHF
TRBJ1-5 TRBV30 . . TGTGCCTGGAGTGTCCCGACAGGTCGGCGTGTGACCCAGCATTTT CAWSVPTGRRVTQHF
TRBJ1-2 TRBV6-5 . . TGTGCCAGCAGTTACAGGTCACCATCTAACTATGGCTACACCTTC CASSYRSPSNYGYTF
TRBJ1-2 TRBV14 . . TGTGCCAGCAGCCAAGTGTTCGGGCCTAACTATGGCTACACCTTC CASSQVFGPNYGYTF
TRBJ1-1 TRBV6-5 few . TGTGCCAGCAGTTACTCGGGGGGCGCTTTCTTT CASSYSGGAFF
TRBJ2-2 TRBV25-1 . . TGTGCCAGCAGTGATGGGGGACTCGGATACACCGGGGAGCTGTTTTTT CASSDGGLGYTGELFF
TRBJ1-2 TRBV5-1 . . TGCGCCAGCAGCTTACGAGGGCAGAACTATGGCTACACCTTC CASSLRGQNYGYTF
TRBJ1-3 TRBV5-1 . . TGCGCCAGCAGCTTGGAGGCAGGGCAATCTGGAAACACCATATATTTT CASSLEAGQSGNTIYF
TRBJ1-5 TRBV4-2 few . TGTGCCAGCAGCCAAGATAACGGCCAGCCCCAGCATTTT CASSQDNGQPQHF
TRBJ1-1 TRBV5-4 . . TGTGCCAGCGAACCTCCGGGGCGACCTCGGGGCACTGAAGCTTTCTTT CASEPPGRPRGTEAFF
TRBJ1-2 TRBV30 . . TGTGCTTGGGACCTCGCGGGGGCGGGCTATGGCTACACCTTC CAWDLAGAGYGYTF
TRBJ2-1 TRBV5-1 once . TGCGCCAGCTCGGAACAGGGTAAAAATGAGCAGTTCTTC CASSEQGKNEQFF
TRBJ2-1 TRBV2 . TRBD1 TGTGCCAGCAACGTCCCGGGACAGGGAACGGATGAGCAGTTCTTC CASNVPGQGTDEQFF
TRBJ2-7 TRBV18 . . TGTGCCAGCTCACCGGGCGGGCAGTCCTACGAGCAGTACTTC CASSPGGQSYEQYF
TRBJ2-5 TRBV30 . . TGTGCCTGGAGGGATACAGAGTACGTCCAAGAGACCCAGTACTTC CAWRDTEYVQETQYF
TRBJ1-6 TRBV19 . . TGTGCCAGTAGCAACCGACAAGCCTCCTATAATTCACCCCTCCACTTT CASSNRQASYNSPLHF
TRBJ2-6 TRBV4-1 few . TGCGCCAGCAGCCAAGTTCTGGGGGATGGGGCCAACGTCCTGACTTTC CASSQVLGDGANVLTF
TRBJ2-7 TRBV4-1 . TRBD2 TGCGCCAGCAGCAGACTAGCGGGATCCTACGAGCAGTACTTC CASSRLAGSYEQYF
TRBJ2-7 TRBV18 . . TGTGCCAGCTCGCTTGCGGGCCTCTCCTACGAGCAGTACTTC CASSLAGLSYEQYF
TRBJ2-1 TRBV2 . TRBD2 TGTGCCAGCAGTGAGTCCCTAGCGGGGGGGCAAAGGAATGAGCAGTTCTTC CASSESLAGGQRNEQFF
TRBJ2-3 TRBV6-6 . . TGTGCCAGCAGTTACCTGGCAGATACGCAGTATTTT CASSYLADTQYF
TRBJ2-2 TRBV9 . TRBD2 TGTGCCAGCAGCGTAGCGGCGGGGGGCCCGATCACCGGGGAGCTGTTTTTT CASSVAAGGPITGELFF
TRBJ2-2 TRBV9 . . TGTGCCAGCAGCCCGACTGGACAGAACACCGGGGAGCTGTTTTTT CASSPTGQNTGELFF
TRBJ2-1 TRBV10-2 few . TGCGCCAGCAGTGGAGACCGCTACAATGAGCAGTTCTTC CASSGDRYNEQFF
TRBJ2-2 TRBV5-1 . TRBD2 TGCGCCAGCAGCCCAGGACTAGCGGGATTGAACACCGGGGAGCTGTTTTTT CASSPGLAGLNTGELFF
TRBJ1-2 TRBV6-6 . TRBD1 TGTGCCAGCAGTAGGGGGTGGGGACAGGGGATTATCTACACCTTC CASSRGWGQGIIYTF
TRBJ1-2 TRBV30 . . TGTGCCTGTTCCCAGTCTACGGGCTACACCTTC CACSQSTGYTF
TRBJ1-4 TRBV4-1 . TRBD1 TGCGCCAGCAGCCAAGAGTCGGACAGGGTTGGGGAAAAACTGTTTTTT CASSQESDRVGEKLFF
TRBJ2-1 TRBV6-1 . . TGTGCCAGCAAAACCACACCGAGCTCCTACAATGAGCAGTTCTTC CASKTTPSSYNEQFF
TRBJ1-4 TRBV30 . . TGTGCCTGGAGTGTACTCCACGGACGAGAAAAACTGTTTTTT CAWSVLHGREKLFF
TRBJ1-1 TRBV7-6 . . TGTGCCAGCAGCTCCATGAACACTGAAGCTTTCTTT CASSSMNTEAFF
TRBJ2-7 TRBV10-2 few . TGCGCCAGCAAGCCGGGACTGAGCTCCTACGAGCAGTACTTC CASKPGLSSYEQYF
TRBJ2-1 TRBV9 . TRBD1 TGTGCCAGCAGCGCCCCCGAACAGGGGTGGGATGAGCAGTTCTTC CASSAPEQGWDEQFF
TRBJ1-2 TRBV19 . . TGTGCCAGTAGTAATTTCGGATTGAACTATGGCTACACCTTC CASSNFGLNYGYTF
TRBJ2-7 TRBV29-1 . TRBD1 TGCAGCGTTGAGCTCAGGGGGCAGGAGCAGTACTTC CSVELRGQEQYF
TRBJ2-7 TRBV5-1 . TRBD2 TGCGCCAGCAGCCCCTCCACTAGCGGGGGGTACGAGCAGTACTTC CASSPSTSGGYEQYF
TRBJ2-3 TRBV7-3 . . TGTGCCAGCAGCCCGGGGGGCCCGACAGATACGCAGTATTTT CASSPGGPTDTQYF
TRBJ2-7 TRBV2 . . TGTGCCAGCACGGCCGGCTCCTACGAGCAGTACTTC CASTAGSYEQYF
TRBJ1-1 TRBV7-2 . TRBD1 TGTGCCAGCAGCTTAAAGGGGGCCATGAACACTGAAGCTTTCTTT CASSLKGAMNTEAFF
TRBJ1-4 TRBV6-1 . . TGTGCCAGCAGTGAAGGTCCGCTCCCGCATGAAAAACTGTTTTTT CASSEGPLPHEKLFF
TRBJ1-3 TRBV27 . . TGTGCCAGCAGTCCACATATAACCGGGATTGGAAACACCATATATTTT CASSPHITGIGNTIYF
TRBJ1-4 TRBV2 once . TGTGCCAGCAGTGTAGGCGAAAAACTGTTTTTT CASSVGEKLFF
TRBJ1-2 TRBV5-4 . . TGTGCCAGCAGCTTGGGCGGCGGGCTAACTAACTATGGCTACACCTTC CASSLGGGLTNYGYTF
TRBJ2-7 TRBV19 once TRBD1 TGTGCCAGTAGTATCAGGGACAGAGCCTCCTACGAGCAGTACTTC CASSIRDRASYEQYF
TRBJ1-1 TRBV7-3 . . TGTGCCAGCAGCTTAAAGGCTAGCACTGAAGCTTTCTTT CASSLKASTEAFF
TRBJ1-6 TRBV5-5 . TRBD1 TGTGCCAGCAGCAGTGGACAGGGGACCTATAATTCACCCCTCCACTTT CASSSGQGTYNSPLHF
TRBJ1-3 TRBV6-5 . . TGTGCCAGCAGCCGCAGTGGAAACGCTGGAAACACCATATATTTT CASSRSGNAGNTIYF
TRBJ2-3 TRBV4-1 few . TGCGCCAGCAGCCAAGAACGGTGGGGGAGCACAGATACGCAGTATTTT CASSQERWGSTDTQYF
TRBJ1-5 TRBV19 . . TGTGCCAGTACCTCCCGGGGGTCCGGGGGGAACCAGCCCCAGCATTTT CASTSRGSGGNQPQHF
TRBJ2-4 TRBV11-2 few TRBD1 TGTGCCAGCAGCTTAACAGGGGCAAAACACATTCAGTACTTC CASSLTGAKHIQYF